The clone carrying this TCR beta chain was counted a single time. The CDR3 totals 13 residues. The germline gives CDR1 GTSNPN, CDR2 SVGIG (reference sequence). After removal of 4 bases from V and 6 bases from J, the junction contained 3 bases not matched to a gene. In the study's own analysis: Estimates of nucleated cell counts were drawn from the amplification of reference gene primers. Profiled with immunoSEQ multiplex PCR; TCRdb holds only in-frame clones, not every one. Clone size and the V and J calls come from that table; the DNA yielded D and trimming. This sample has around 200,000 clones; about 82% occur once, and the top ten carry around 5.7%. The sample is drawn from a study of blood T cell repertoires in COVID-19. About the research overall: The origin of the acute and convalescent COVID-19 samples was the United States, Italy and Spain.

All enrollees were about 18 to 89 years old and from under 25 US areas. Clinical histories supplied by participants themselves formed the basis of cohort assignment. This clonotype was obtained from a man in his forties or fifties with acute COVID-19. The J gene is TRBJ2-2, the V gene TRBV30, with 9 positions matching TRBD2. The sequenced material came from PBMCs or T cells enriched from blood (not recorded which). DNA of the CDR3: TGTGCCTGGAACGGACTAGCGTCCGGGGAGCTGTTTTTT. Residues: CAWNGLASGELFF.